This TCR beta chain was captured in a study of T cell responses to AZD1222 COVID-19 vaccine. Study-wide results and caveats: Vaccine-associated CD4 TCRs ranged over spike, dominating at 160-218 and 743-854. Clonal diversity may have been underestimated in mostly white British donors.

A word on this clone: The target antigen is unknown.

CDR1 and CDR2 from the germline V gene are SGHNT and YYREEE (reference sequence). This CDR3 comprises 12 residues. V lost 0 bases, J lost 10 bases, and 10 bases lay in between. Data came from immunoSEQ multiplex PCR; TCRdb stores just in-frame clones and leaves some out. There are over 120,000 clones in the sample; around 94% occur only once, and more than 10% lies in the top ten. The source is an adult who had recovered from COVID-19. Sequencing was performed on peripheral blood, taken after recovery from COVID-19. The chain employs TRBV5-4 and TRBJ1-2; possibly TRBD1 for D (5 bases). CDR3 DNA sequence: TGTGCCAGCAGCTTGGAACAGGCCTTCTACACCTTC. Translated, it gives CASSLEQAFYTF.